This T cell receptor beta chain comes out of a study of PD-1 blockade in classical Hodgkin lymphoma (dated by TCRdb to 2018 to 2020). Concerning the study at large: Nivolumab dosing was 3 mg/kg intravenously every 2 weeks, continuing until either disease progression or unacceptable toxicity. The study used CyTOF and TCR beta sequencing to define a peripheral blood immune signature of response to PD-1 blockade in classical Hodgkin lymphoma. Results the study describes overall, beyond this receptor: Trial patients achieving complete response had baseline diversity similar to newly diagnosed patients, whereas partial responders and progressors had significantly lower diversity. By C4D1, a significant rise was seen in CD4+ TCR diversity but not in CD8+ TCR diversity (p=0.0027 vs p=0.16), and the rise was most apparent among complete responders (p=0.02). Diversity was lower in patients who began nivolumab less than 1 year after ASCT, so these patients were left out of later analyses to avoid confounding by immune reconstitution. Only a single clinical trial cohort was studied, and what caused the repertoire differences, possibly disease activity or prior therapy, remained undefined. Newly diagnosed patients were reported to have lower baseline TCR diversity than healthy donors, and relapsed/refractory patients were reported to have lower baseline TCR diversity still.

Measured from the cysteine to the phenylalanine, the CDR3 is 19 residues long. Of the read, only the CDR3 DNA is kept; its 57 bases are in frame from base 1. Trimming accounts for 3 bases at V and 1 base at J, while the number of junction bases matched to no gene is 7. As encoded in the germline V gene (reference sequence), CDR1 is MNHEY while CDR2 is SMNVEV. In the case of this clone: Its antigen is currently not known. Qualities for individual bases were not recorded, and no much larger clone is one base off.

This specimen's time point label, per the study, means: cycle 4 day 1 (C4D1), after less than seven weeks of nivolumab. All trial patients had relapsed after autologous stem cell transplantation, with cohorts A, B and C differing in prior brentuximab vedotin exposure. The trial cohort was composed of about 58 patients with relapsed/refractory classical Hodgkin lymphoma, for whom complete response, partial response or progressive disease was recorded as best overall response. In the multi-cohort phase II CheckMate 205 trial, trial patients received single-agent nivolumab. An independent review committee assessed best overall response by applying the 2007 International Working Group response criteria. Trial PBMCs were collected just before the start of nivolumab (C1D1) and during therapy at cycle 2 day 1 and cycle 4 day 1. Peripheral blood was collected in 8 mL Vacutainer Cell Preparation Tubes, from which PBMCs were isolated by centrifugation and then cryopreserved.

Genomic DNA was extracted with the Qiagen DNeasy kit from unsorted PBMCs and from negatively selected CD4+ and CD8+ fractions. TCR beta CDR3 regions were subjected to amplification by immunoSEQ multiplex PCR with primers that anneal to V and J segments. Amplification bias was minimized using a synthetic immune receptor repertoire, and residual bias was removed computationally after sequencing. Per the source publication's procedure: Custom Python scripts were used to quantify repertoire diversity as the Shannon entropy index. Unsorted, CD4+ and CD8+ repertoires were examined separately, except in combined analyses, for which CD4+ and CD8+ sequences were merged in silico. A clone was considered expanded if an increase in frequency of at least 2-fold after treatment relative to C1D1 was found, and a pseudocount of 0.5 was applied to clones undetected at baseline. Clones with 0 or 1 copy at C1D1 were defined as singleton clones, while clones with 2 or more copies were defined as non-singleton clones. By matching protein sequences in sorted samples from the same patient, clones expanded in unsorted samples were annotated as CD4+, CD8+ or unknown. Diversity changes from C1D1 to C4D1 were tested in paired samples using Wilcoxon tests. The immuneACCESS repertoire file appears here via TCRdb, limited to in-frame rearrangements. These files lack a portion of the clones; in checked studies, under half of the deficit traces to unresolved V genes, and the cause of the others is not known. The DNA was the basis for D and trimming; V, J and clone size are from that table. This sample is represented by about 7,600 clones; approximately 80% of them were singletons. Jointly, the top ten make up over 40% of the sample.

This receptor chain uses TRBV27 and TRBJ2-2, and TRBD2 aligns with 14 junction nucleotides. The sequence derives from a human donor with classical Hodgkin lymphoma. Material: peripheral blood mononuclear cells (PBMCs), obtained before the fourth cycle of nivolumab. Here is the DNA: TGTGCCAGCAGTTTCCAGACTAGCGGGGGGGCCAAGAACACCGGGGAGCTGTTTTTT. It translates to CASSFQTSGGAKNTGELFF.